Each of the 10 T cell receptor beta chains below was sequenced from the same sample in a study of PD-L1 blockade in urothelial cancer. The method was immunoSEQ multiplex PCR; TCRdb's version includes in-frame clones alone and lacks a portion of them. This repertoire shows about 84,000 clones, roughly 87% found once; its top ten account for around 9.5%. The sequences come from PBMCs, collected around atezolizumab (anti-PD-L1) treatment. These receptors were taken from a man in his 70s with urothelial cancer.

CDR3 amino acids: CASSYSTTGDSLFF. The CDR3 DNA follows: TGTGCCAGCAGTTACTCGACAACAGGGGATTCCCTGTTTTTT. The chain combines TRBV6-5 with TRBJ1-4, with 7 positions matching TRBD1. The ends lost 0 bases at V and 14 bases at J; junction bases unmatched: 9. Germline CDR1 is MNHEY and CDR2 is SVGAGI. CDR3 size: 14 residues.

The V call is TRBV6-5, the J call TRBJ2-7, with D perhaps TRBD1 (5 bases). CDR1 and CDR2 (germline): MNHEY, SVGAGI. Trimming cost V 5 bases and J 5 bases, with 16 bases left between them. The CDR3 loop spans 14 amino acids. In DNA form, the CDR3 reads TGTGCCAGCAGTACGCTGACAGTGCCCGACGAGCAGTACTTC. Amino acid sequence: CASSTLTVPDEQYF.

CDR3 in DNA: TGTGCCAGCAGCCAAGGCAGGGGGGATGGCTACACCTTC. Translating it yields CASSQGRGDGYTF. This chain joins TRBV7-9 and TRBJ1-2, with 7 bases that match TRBD1. Germline assignment: CDR1 SEHNR and CDR2 FQNEAQ (reference sequence). V trimming: 5 bases; J trimming: 6 bases; junction bases outside the gene matches: 6. The CDR3 extends over 13 amino acids.

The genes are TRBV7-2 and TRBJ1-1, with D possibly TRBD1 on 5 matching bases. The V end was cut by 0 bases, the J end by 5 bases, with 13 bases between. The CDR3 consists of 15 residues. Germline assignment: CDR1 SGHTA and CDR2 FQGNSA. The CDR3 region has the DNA TGTGCCAGCAGCTTAGCGCGGGGGTCAGGGACTGAAGCTTTCTTT. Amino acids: CASSLARGSGTEAFF. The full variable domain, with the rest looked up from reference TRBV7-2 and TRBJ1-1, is GAGVSQSPSNKVTEKGKDVELRCDPISGHTALYWYRQSLGQGLEFLIYFQGNSAPDKSGLPSDRFSAERTGGSVSTLTIQRTQQEDSAVYLCASSLARGSGTEAFFGQGTRLTVV.

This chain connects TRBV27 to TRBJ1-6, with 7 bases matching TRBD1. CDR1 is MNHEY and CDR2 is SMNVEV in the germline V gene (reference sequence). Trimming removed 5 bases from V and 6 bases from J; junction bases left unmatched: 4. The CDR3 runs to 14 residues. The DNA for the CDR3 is TGTGCCAGCAGTCCGGGACAGCTTAATTCACCCCTCCACTTT. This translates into CASSPGQLNSPLHF.

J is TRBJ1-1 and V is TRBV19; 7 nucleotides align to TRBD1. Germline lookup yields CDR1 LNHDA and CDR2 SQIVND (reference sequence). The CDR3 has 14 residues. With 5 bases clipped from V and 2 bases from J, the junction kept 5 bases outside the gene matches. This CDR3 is CASSVRDSNTEAFF. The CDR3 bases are TGTGCCAGTAGTGTAAGGGACAGCAACACTGAAGCTTTCTTT.

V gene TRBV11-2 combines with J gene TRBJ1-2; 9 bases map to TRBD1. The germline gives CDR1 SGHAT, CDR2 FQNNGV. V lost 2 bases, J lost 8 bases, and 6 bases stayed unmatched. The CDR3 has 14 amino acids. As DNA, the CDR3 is TGTGCCAGCAGCTTACACAGGGGGCAGGGAGGCTACACCTTC. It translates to CASSLHRGQGGYTF.

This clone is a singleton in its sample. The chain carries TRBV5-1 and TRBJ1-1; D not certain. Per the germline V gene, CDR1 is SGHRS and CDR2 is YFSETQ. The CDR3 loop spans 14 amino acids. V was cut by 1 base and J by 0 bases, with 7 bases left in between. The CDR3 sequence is CASSLLRMNTEAFF. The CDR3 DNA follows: TGCGCCAGCAGCTTGCTACGTATGAACACTGAAGCTTTCTTT.

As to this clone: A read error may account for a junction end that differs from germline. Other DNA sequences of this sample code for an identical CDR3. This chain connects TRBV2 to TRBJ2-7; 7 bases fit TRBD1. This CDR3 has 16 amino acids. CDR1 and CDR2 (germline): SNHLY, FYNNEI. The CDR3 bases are TGCGCCAGCACGGAATCTATCGGGACAGACTACATAGAGCAGTACTTC. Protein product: CASTESIGTDYIEQYF.

In nucleotides, the CDR3 is TGCGCCAGCAGCTTTCGGAGGGGAGATGGCTACACCTTC. Translation gives CASSFRRGDGYTF. This sequence joins TRBV5-1 and TRBJ1-2, with TRBD1 as a possible D gene (5 bases). Per germline, CDR1 SGHRS and CDR2 YFSETQ. This CDR3 has 13 amino acids. V gave up 2 bases and J gave up 6 bases, with 11 bases separating them. The variable domain in full, with the rest retrieved from reference TRBV5-1 and TRBJ1-2, is KAGVTQTPRYLIKTRGQQVTLSCSPISGHRSVSWYQQTPGQGLQFLFEYFSETQRNKGNFPGRFSGRQFSNSRSEMNVSTLELGDSALYLCASSFRRGDGYTFGSGTRLTVV.